A selection of T cell receptor beta chains follows, all from one sample in a study of OX40 agonist ivuxolimab in advanced cancers. TCRdb keeps only in-frame clones here, not all; method: immunoSEQ multiplex PCR. Of 55,000 to 65,000 clones listed, approximately 85% are singletons. The sequencing used CD4+ or CD8+ T cells sorted from blood, collected in a trial of the OX40 agonist ivuxolimab. The receptors were sampled from an adult with an advanced solid tumor such as melanoma, head and neck, liver or kidney cancer. Both conserved end residues are part of each CDR3. A D gene is named only where the DNA matches it firmly. Only some rows state a clone size, as once, few, many or a class for expanded clones.

abundance: NA
j_gene: TRBJ2-6
v_gene: TRBV27
d_gene: TRBD1
CDR3aa: CASGLRTGGAGGANVLTF
CDR3nt: TGTGCCAGCGGACTTCGGACAGGGGGCGCTGGTGGGGCCAACGTCCTGACTTTC

abundance: NA
j_gene: TRBJ2-1
v_gene: TRBV18
d_gene: TRBD2
CDR3aa: CASSRGTSGARTEQFF
CDR3nt: TGTGCCAGCTCACGCGGGACTAGCGGTGCACGAACTGAGCAGTTCTTC

abundance: NA
j_gene: TRBJ2-7
v_gene: TRBV4-3
d_gene: NA
CDR3aa: CASSQDWGSYEQYF
CDR3nt: TGCGCCAGCAGCCAAGATTGGGGTTCCTACGAGCAGTACTTC

abundance: once
j_gene: TRBJ2-7
v_gene: TRBV5-8
d_gene: NA
CDR3aa: CASSLAGTYEQYF
CDR3nt: TGTGCCAGCAGCTTGGCAGGGACCTACGAGCAGTACTTC

abundance: NA
j_gene: TRBJ1-2
v_gene: TRBV7-9
d_gene: NA
CDR3aa: CASSRWGGSQNYGYTF
CDR3nt: TGTGCCAGCAGCCGATGGGGCGGGAGCCAGAACTATGGCTACACCTTC

abundance: NA
j_gene: TRBJ2-3
v_gene: TRBV29-1
d_gene: NA
CDR3aa: CSVEDPAATDTQYF
CDR3nt: TGCAGCGTTGAAGATCCCGCGGCCACAGATACGCAGTATTTT

abundance: NA
j_gene: TRBJ1-5
v_gene: TRBV25-1
d_gene: NA
CDR3aa: CASSEAGINQPQHF
CDR3nt: TGTGCCAGCAGTGAAGCAGGGATCAATCAGCCCCAGCATTTT

abundance: once
j_gene: TRBJ2-2
v_gene: TRBV11-3
d_gene: NA
CDR3aa: CASSFRTGELFF
CDR3nt: TGTGCCAGCAGCTTCCGCACCGGGGAGCTGTTTTTT

abundance: few
j_gene: TRBJ1-1
v_gene: TRBV18
d_gene: NA
CDR3aa: CASSPLFGDNEAFF
CDR3nt: TGTGCCAGCTCACCACTATTCGGGGATAATGAAGCTTTCTTT

abundance: few
j_gene: TRBJ1-5
v_gene: TRBV28
d_gene: NA
CDR3aa: CASSPETDNQPQHF
CDR3nt: TGTGCCAGCAGTCCAGAGACAGACAATCAGCCCCAGCATTTT

abundance: NA
j_gene: TRBJ1-4
v_gene: TRBV19
d_gene: NA
CDR3aa: CASSRLDRTQGNEKLFF
CDR3nt: TGTGCCAGTAGTAGACTCGACCGGACGCAAGGGAATGAAAAACTGTTTTTT

abundance: NA
j_gene: TRBJ1-1
v_gene: TRBV19
d_gene: NA
CDR3aa: CASSIGPGNTEAFF
CDR3nt: TGTGCCAGTAGTATAGGCCCAGGTAACACTGAAGCTTTCTTT

abundance: NA
j_gene: TRBJ2-7
v_gene: TRBV27
d_gene: NA
CDR3aa: CASSLLGRLETYEQYF
CDR3nt: TGTGCCAGCAGTTTGTTGGGGCGCTTGGAGACCTACGAGCAGTACTTC

abundance: NA
j_gene: TRBJ2-7
v_gene: TRBV2
d_gene: NA
CDR3aa: CASSESPGGEQYF
CDR3nt: TGTGCCAGCAGTGAATCGCCAGGCGGCGAGCAGTACTTC

abundance: NA
j_gene: TRBJ2-3
v_gene: TRBV15
d_gene: NA
CDR3aa: CATSKGDFSDTQYF
CDR3nt: TGTGCCACCAGCAAGGGGGACTTTTCAGATACGCAGTATTTT

abundance: once
j_gene: TRBJ1-5
v_gene: TRBV7-8
d_gene: NA
CDR3aa: CASSLASGQPQHF
CDR3nt: TGTGCCAGCAGCTTAGCCTCGGGGCAGCCCCAGCATTTT

abundance: NA
j_gene: TRBJ1-1
v_gene: TRBV5-1
d_gene: TRBD1
CDR3aa: CASSLGTGGTEAFF
CDR3nt: TGCGCCAGCAGCTTGGGGACAGGCGGGACTGAAGCTTTCTTT

abundance: NA
j_gene: TRBJ2-7
v_gene: TRBV7-2
d_gene: NA
CDR3aa: CASSLAGGQYEQYF
CDR3nt: TGTGCCAGCAGCTTAGCCGGGGGCCAATACGAGCAGTACTTC

abundance: NA
j_gene: TRBJ1-5
v_gene: TRBV5-8
d_gene: TRBD1
CDR3aa: CASSLRQGRTAQHF
CDR3nt: TGTGCCAGCAGCCTACGACAGGGGCGCACGGCCCAGCATTTT

abundance: few
j_gene: TRBJ2-5
v_gene: TRBV7-2
d_gene: TRBD2
CDR3aa: CASSPTGGPMETQYF
CDR3nt: TGTGCCAGCAGTCCGACGGGAGGCCCCATGGAGACCCAGTACTTC

abundance: few
j_gene: TRBJ1-1
v_gene: TRBV30
d_gene: TRBD1
CDR3aa: CAWGGQGNTEAFF
CDR3nt: TGTGCCTGGGGGGGACAGGGAAACACTGAAGCTTTCTTT

abundance: NA
j_gene: TRBJ2-1
v_gene: TRBV7-3
d_gene: NA
CDR3aa: CASSLGRGEQFF
CDR3nt: TGTGCCAGCAGCTTAGGGCGAGGGGAGCAGTTCTTC

abundance: NA
j_gene: TRBJ2-5
v_gene: TRBV5-1
d_gene: TRBD2
CDR3aa: CASSPGLAGKETQYF
CDR3nt: TGCGCCAGCAGCCCGGGACTAGCGGGAAAAGAGACCCAGTACTTC

abundance: NA
j_gene: TRBJ2-7
v_gene: TRBV29-1
d_gene: TRBD1
CDR3aa: CSVGGGTGGFGPGEQYF
CDR3nt: TGCAGCGTTGGGGGCGGGACAGGGGGCTTCGGACCGGGGGAGCAGTACTTC

abundance: NA
j_gene: TRBJ2-5
v_gene: TRBV7-2
d_gene: NA
CDR3aa: CASSPLRSPETQYF
CDR3nt: TGTGCCAGCAGCCCCCTGAGGTCCCCAGAGACCCAGTACTTC

abundance: NA
j_gene: TRBJ2-5
v_gene: TRBV28
d_gene: TRBD1
CDR3aa: CASSPTGEQETQYF
CDR3nt: TGTGCCAGCAGTCCAACAGGGGAACAAGAGACCCAGTACTTC

abundance: once
j_gene: TRBJ2-2
v_gene: TRBV30
d_gene: NA
CDR3aa: CAWRKNEGGELFF
CDR3nt: TGTGCCTGGAGGAAGAATGAGGGCGGGGAGCTGTTTTTT

abundance: NA
j_gene: TRBJ2-1
v_gene: TRBV28
d_gene: NA
CDR3aa: CASSLHRRKHNEQFF
CDR3nt: TGTGCCAGCAGTTTACACCGACGTAAGCACAATGAGCAGTTCTTC